The rows below give T cell receptor beta chains drawn from one sample of a study of control samples from healthy donors and cancer patients. The repertoire was sequenced with immunoSEQ multiplex PCR; TCRdb's copy has only in-frame clones and lacks some. Of approximately 100,000 clones in the sample, around 82% were seen once. The sequenced sample was blood. The receptors derive from a man in his sixties in good health. The CDR3 runs from the conserved cysteine through the conserved F or W.

V	length	J	CDR3
TRBV10-3	14	TRBJ1-2	CAISDLGGGYGYTF
TRBV7-8	15	TRBJ2-2	CASSLGGAGTGELFF
TRBV6-5	14	TRBJ2-3	CATALAGATDTQYF
TRBV7-9	16	TRBJ2-7	CASSGRGAGAANEQYF
TRBV16	15	TRBJ1-4	CASRRRDSFNEKLFF
TRBV4-1	15	TRBJ2-7	CASSQVRDSLREQYF
TRBV3-1/TRBV3-2	13	TRBJ1-2	CASSGPGGWGYTF
TRBV6-6	17	TRBJ1-4	CASSLRLFGTGREKLFF
TRBV7-3	15	TRBJ1-5	CASSLGTGGNQPQHF
TRBV25-1	17	TRBJ1-2	CASRGSLQTGGVYGYTF
TRBV2	12	TRBJ1-5	CASSAGSQPQHF
TRBV2	16	TRBJ1-3	CASNPAWQNSGNTIYF
TRBV6-5	15	TRBJ1-2	CASSKQGAEGYGYTF
TRBV18	13	TRBJ2-3	CASSPPFTDTQYF
TRBV18	15	TRBJ2-7	CASSPSSRDRDEQYF
TRBV19	14	TRBJ2-5	CASRREGGQETQYF
TRBV5-1	11	TRBJ2-2	CASSPSGELFF
TRBV9	15	TRBJ1-1	CASSVGPGGNTEAFF
TRBV9	12	TRBJ2-7	CASSAQGTEQYF
TRBV10-2	17	TRBJ2-4	CASRPPTSGRGGNIQYF
TRBV28	13	TRBJ2-7	CASSSRDRVGQYF
TRBV6-5	15	TRBJ1-2	CASSNTGTTNYGYTF
TRBV11-2	14	TRBJ1-3	CASSVRDSGNTIYF
TRBV5-6	15	TRBJ2-1	CASSTRTGGDNEQFF
TRBV5-1	16	TRBJ1-4	CASSYNSGGTNEKLFF
TRBV3-1/TRBV3-2	15	TRBJ1-5	CASSQAQGGNQPQHF
TRBV11-2	14	TRBJ2-2	CASSLGANTGELFF
TRBV7-8	14	TRBJ2-3	CASIPGRAGDTQYF
TRBV11-3	13	TRBJ1-3	CASSLGRGNTIYF
TRBV30	15	TRBJ2-5	CAWSVPGQGQETQYF
TRBV4-2	17	TRBJ2-3	CASSQGNRAGVGDTQYF
TRBV11-2	17	TRBJ2-3	CASSKDIRGLGTDTQYF
TRBV11-1	16	TRBJ2-5	CASSFSPDTTRETQYF
TRBV27	12	TRBJ2-1	CASSPPLGEQFF
TRBV2	15	TRBJ1-5	CASSVAANSNQPQHF
TRBV2	16	TRBJ2-3	CASSLSGGHRTDTQYF
TRBV29-1	17	TRBJ2-1	CSVEDILERGSYNEQFF
TRBV7-9	15	TRBJ1-2	CASSPPGGVTNGYTF
TRBV19	15	TRBJ2-1	CASSMMVAGDNEQFF
TRBV4-2	15	TRBJ1-4	CASSLQGRVGEKLFF
TRBV29-1	16	TRBJ1-4	CSVEEAEPGGRWKLFF
TRBV5-1	18	TRBJ1-1	CASSLARRGAAMNTEAFF
TRBV18	17	TRBJ2-7	CASSPLRQTGPTYEQYF
TRBV10-3	13	TRBJ2-7	CAISDNRVHEQYF
TRBV7-2	15	TRBJ2-5	CASSLPSGSQETQYF
TRBV7-6	16	TRBJ1-2	CASSLKIDGGLYGYTF
TRBV30	12	TRBJ1-6	CAWSDRNSPLHF
TRBV29-1	12	TRBJ2-7	CSVVGHRYEQYF
TRBV7-6	14	TRBJ2-5	CASSPLGLQETQYF
TRBV2	15	TRBJ1-5	CASSVDRVSRQPQHF
TRBV5-6	13	TRBJ2-3	CASSSTGPDTQYF
TRBV5-1	15	TRBJ1-4	CASSGGRGLGEKLFF
TRBV10-3	14	TRBJ2-5	CAISETPEGETQYF
TRBV11-2	18	TRBJ2-7	CASSLTNDRGRMVYEQYF
TRBV5-8	17	TRBJ2-7	CASSSGTSGRAHYEQYF
TRBV7-9	14	TRBJ2-5	CASSSPEIRETQYF
TRBV19	16	TRBJ1-5	CASSIGGGAGSQPQHF
TRBV19	17	TRBJ2-1	CASSTPPPGPPISPQFF
TRBV7-9	13	TRBJ1-1	CASSLGTNTEAFF